The TCR beta chain under discussion was sequenced for a study of OX40 agonist ivuxolimab in advanced cancers. Study-level information: Patients were dosed with the agonistic anti-OX40 (CD134) antibody ivuxolimab. Patients with prior anti-PD-1, anti-PD-L1 or anti-CTLA-4 therapy were eligible; 35% to 45% had some.

As regards this clone: Antigen: not known. Other nucleotide sequences from this sample produce the same CDR3.

Patients had blood sampled at baseline and again on cycle 4 day 1 and cycle 7 day 1. In germline, CDR1 is LNHDA, CDR2 SQIVND (reference sequence). CDR3 length: 17 amino acids. V lost 5 bases and J 0 bases, leaving 17 bases between the germline ends. The method was immunoSEQ multiplex PCR; TCRdb's version includes in-frame clones alone and lacks a portion of them. The sample lists fewer than 25,000 clones, 60% to 85% occurring once. The study, taken as a whole, reports: Expansion of clones was among the lowest in partial responders at 0.1-3.0 mg/kg.

The genes are TRBV19 and TRBJ1-5; D is unclear. The material sequenced was CD4+ or CD8+ T cells sorted from blood, taken in a trial of the OX40 agonist ivuxolimab. The receptor comes from an adult with an advanced solid tumor such as melanoma, head and neck, liver or kidney cancer. CDR3: CASSPRPGRNSNQPQHF. As DNA, the CDR3 is TGTGCCAGTAGTCCCCGCCCGGGGAGGAATAGCAATCAGCCCCAGCATTTT.